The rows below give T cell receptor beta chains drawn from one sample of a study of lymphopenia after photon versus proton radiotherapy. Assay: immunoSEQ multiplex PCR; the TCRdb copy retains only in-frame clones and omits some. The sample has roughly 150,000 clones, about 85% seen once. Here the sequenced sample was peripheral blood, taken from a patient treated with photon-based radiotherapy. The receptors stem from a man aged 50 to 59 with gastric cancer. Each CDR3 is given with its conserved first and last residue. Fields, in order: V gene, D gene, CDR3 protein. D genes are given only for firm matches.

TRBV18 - CASSLNTEAFF
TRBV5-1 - CASSPGLDTEAFF
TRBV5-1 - CASSLALDRSNTEAFF
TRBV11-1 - CASSTTATGELFF
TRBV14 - CASSQGGTFSGNTIYF
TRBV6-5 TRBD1 CASSYGQGVAYEQYF
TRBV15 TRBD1 CATSSGQGPSIMNTEAFF
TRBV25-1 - CASSSFGAMNTEAFF
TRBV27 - CASSSPAQVPEKLFF
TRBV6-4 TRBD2 CASSDSTSGSTDTQYF
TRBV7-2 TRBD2 CASSLDILAGREQYF
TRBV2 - CASSEQGTYYGYTF
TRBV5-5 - CASLSMGPRGYEQYF
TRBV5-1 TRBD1 CASSPGQGHGYTF
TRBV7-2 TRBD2 CASSSHSAGYEQYF
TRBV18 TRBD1 CASSHKGAGSDTQYF
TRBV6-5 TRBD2 CASSYESGIGETQYF
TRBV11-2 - CASSLGPPETQYF
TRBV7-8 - CASRRGTIEEKLFF
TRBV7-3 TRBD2 CASSLSGLAGLTQYF
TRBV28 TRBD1 CASIARQGSYEQYF
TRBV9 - CASSVGHRYGKLFF
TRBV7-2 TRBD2 CASSRSGRGGQETQYF
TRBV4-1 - CASSQEEAGGAYEQYF
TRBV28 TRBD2 CASTQREGRIYEQYF
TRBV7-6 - CASSLARGTNEKLFF
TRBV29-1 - CSVEGVESSYNEQFF
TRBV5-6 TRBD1 CASSLGQLYNEKLFF
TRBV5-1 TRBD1 CASSSGYLGGKETQYF
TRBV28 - CASEGNTEAFF
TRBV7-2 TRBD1 CASSLSAGTGVREQYF
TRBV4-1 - CASSQDRVVEQFF
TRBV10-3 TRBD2 CAISGGTSGHEQYF
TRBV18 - CASSPIWTSEQYF
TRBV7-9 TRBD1 CASRSGQLLGNTIYF
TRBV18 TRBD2 CASSQTRLGGNTDTQYF
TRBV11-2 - CASSSNREMGEQYF
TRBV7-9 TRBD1 CASSPTGDYEQYF
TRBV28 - CASSPTGWGNTEAFF
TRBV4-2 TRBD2 CASSRGTSGSYEQYF